This T cell receptor (beta chain) was profiled in a study of Ad26.COV2.S vaccination and SARS-CoV-2 variants (dated by TCRdb to the early 2020s). The study in broad terms: Vaccine-arm donors came from COV1001, a multicentre, randomized, double-blind, placebo-controlled phase I-IIa trial of Ad26.COV2.S in healthy adults. TCRbeta repertoire sequencing served as the tool for gauging how specific and how broad the SARS-CoV-2-reactive T cell receptors were following Ad26.COV2.S vaccination. Trial participants were randomized into five groups of five: low-dose or high-dose Ad26.COV2.S given once or twice, or placebo on both occasions. The TCR-sequenced set comprised around 30 samples: about 19 Ad26.COV2.S vaccine recipients, 5 placebo recipients and 8 SARS-CoV-2 convalescent individuals. Throughout the experiments and outcome assessment, investigators stayed blinded to trial group allocation. Ad26.COV2.S was given intramuscularly at 5x10^10 or 1x10^11 viral particles, as a single shot or as two shots 56 days apart. The investigation overall reported the following: Ad26.COV2.S recipients had higher spike-specific TCR breadth than placebo recipients (P = 0.0014). The study was not powered to compare responses between vaccine doses or regimens. Vaccine and placebo recipients had similar non-spike TCR breadth, a finding consistent with the vaccine containing only spike. According to the authors, total T cell responses may have been underestimated by the TCR breadth and depth analyses. After vaccination, spike-specific CD8+ and CD4+ T cell responses were reported to show substantial breadth.

Read against the paper, the sample's treatment or condition label means: 19 received Ad26.COV2.S at low or high dose, single or two shots; several received placebo; per-sample allocation not given. Repertoires of vaccine and placebo recipients were sequenced from samples taken on day 63 after the first injection. Between 29 July and 7 August 2020, Cohort 1b enrolled 20 to 30 adults aged 18-55 years at one site in Boston, USA. Ad26.COV2.S was a replication-incompetent adenovirus type 26 vector expressing a prefusion-stabilized SARS-CoV-2 spike protein from the original Wuhan strain. In the germline V gene (reference sequence), CDR1 corresponds to LGHDT and CDR2 to YNNKEL. Here V drops 4 bases and J drops 0 bases, and the junction holds 6 bases not matched to any gene. The CDR3 runs 16 amino acids, cysteine and phenylalanine included. Left in the record is the CDR3 DNA by itself, 48 bases read in frame from the first base.

Turning to this clone: The antigen it recognizes is unknown. Base quality data are lacking; no much larger clone is found one base away.

TCRbeta CDR3 regions were sequenced with the immunoSEQ Assay. After extraction, genomic DNA underwent amplification by bias-controlled multiplex PCR, followed by high-throughput sequencing. The study's own analysis went as follows. To quantify the absolute abundance of every unique TCRbeta CDR3 region, sequences were collapsed and filtered. Usable DNA was measured by amplifying reference genes present in all nucleated cells, and TCRbeta template counts were normalized to that usable DNA to estimate T cell fraction. Repertoire TCRs were annotated as SARS-CoV-2-specific when V gene, CDR3 amino acid sequence and J gene were exactly matched to a known reactive TCR set. MIRA supplied the reference SARS-CoV-2 TCR set, which was filtered for enrichment in COVID-19-positive ImmuneCODE repertoires so that public or cross-reactive TCRs were removed. Drawing on the MIRA antigens, annotated TCRs were analysed further at the level of specific ORF or position within ORF. Breadth was defined as the number of annotated unique rearrangements divided by the total number of unique productive rearrangements, and depth was defined as the summed frequency of the annotated unique rearrangements. Two-sided Wilcoxon rank-sum tests were used to compare TCR breadth between groups. TCRdb's version of the immuneACCESS table is confined to in-frame rearrangements and falls short of the full clone set. An unresolved V gene accounts for under half of the shortfall where checked; the remainder is of unknown origin. V and J calls and clone size come straight from that table; D and trimming were deduced from the DNA. This sample is represented by around 310,000 clones; 85% to 90% of them were singletons. Around 5.5% of the sample is taken by the ten largest.

The rearranged chain carries TRBV3-1 (or the pseudogene TRBV3-2) and TRBJ2-3, with 8 bases in between that match TRBD2. This material consisted of peripheral blood, taken in a trial of Ad26.COV2.S vaccine versus placebo. The receptor comes from a person between 18 and 65 years old who received the Ad26.COV2.S COVID-19 vaccine or a placebo. The nucleotides read TGTGCCAGCAGCCGTTCACTAGCGGCTAGCACAGATACGCAGTATTTT. Translated, it gives CASSRSLAASTDTQYF.